This TCR beta chain was retrieved from a study of blood T cell repertoires in COVID-19. About the study: COVID-19 samples from acute and convalescent phases originated in the United States, Italy and Spain.

Sequenced by immunoSEQ multiplex PCR; TCRdb stores in-frame clones only, minus some. The sample consists of some 400,000 clones, 85% to 90% of them appearing once. The CDR3 runs to 15 residues. V was cut by 1 base and J by 3 bases, with 12 bases left in between. The germline gives CDR1 SGHNT, CDR2 YENEEA. Living in roughly 25 US areas, the participants were between roughly 18 and 95 years of age. Grouping used clinical history reported by participants in a survey and questionnaire. This chain links TRBV11-3 with TRBJ2-5; TRBD1 is a possible D gene (5 bases). Sequencing was carried out using PBMCs or T cells enriched from blood (not recorded which). The receptor was derived from a woman under 40 who had recovered from COVID-19. The CDR3 sequence is CASSLGGQLEETQYF. The CDR3 bases are TGTGCCAGCAGCTTAGGGGGCCAGCTTGAAGAGACCCAGTACTTC.